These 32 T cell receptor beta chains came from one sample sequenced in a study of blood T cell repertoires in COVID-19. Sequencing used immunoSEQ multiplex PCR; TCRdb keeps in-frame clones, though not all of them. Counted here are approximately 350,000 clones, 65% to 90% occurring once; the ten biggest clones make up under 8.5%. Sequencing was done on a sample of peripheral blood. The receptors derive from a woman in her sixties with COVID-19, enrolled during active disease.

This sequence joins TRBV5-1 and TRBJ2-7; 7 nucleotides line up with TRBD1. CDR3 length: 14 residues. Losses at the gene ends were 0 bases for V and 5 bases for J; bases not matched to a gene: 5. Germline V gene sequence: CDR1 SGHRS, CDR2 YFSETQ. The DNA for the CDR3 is TGCGCCAGCAGCTTGGGACAGGGTTCCAACGAGCAGTACTTC. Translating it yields CASSLGQGSNEQYF. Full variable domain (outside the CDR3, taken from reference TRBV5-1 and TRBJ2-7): KAGVTQTPRYLIKTRGQQVTLSCSPISGHRSVSWYQQTPGQGLQFLFEYFSETQRNKGNFPGRFSGRQFSNSRSEMNVSTLELGDSALYLCASSLGQGSNEQYFGPGTRLTVT.

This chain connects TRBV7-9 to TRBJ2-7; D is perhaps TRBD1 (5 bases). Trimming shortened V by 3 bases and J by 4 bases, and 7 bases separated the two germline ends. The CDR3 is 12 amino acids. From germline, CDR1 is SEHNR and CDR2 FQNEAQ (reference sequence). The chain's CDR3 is CASSLTDYEQYF. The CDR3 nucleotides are TGTGCCAGCAGCTTGACAGATTACGAGCAGTACTTC.

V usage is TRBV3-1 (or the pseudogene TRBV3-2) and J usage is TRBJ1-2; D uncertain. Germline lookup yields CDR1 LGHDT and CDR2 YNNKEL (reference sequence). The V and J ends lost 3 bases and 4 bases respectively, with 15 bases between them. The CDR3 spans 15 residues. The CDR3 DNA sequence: TGTGCCAGCAGCCAGCAGACTTACCCACTCTATGGCTACACCTTC. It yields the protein CASSQQTYPLYGYTF.

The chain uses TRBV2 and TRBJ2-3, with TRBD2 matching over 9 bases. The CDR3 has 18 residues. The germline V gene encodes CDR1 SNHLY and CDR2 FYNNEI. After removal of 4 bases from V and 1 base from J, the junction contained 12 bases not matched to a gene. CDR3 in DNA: TGTGCCAGCAGTGTGCAGCGGGGGGCTGAGGCTCGCACAGATACGCAGTATTTT. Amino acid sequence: CASSVQRGAEARTDTQYF.

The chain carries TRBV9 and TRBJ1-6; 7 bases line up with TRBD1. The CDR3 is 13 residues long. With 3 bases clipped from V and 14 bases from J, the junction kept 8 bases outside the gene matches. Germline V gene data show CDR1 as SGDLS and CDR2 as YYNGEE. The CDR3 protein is CASSGTGLGTLHF. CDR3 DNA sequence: TGTGCCAGCAGCGGGACAGGTCTTGGGACCCTCCACTTT.

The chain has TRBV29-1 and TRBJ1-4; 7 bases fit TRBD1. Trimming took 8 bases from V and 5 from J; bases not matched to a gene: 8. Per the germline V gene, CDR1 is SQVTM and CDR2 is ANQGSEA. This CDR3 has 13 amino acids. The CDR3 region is CSPTDRINEKLFF. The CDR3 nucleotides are TGCAGCCCAACGGACAGGATAAATGAAAAACTGTTTTTT.

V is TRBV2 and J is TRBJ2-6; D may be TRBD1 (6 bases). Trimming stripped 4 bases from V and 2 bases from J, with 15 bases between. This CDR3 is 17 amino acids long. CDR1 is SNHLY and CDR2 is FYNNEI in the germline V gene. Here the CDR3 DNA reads TGTGCCAGCAGTGTCGCGGCAGGGGTCCCTGGGGCCAACGTCCTGACTTTC. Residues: CASSVAAGVPGANVLTF.

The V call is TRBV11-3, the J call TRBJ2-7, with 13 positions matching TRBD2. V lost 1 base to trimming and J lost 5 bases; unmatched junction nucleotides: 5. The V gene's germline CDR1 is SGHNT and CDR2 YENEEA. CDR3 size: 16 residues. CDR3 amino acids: CASSLVKGLAGNEQYF. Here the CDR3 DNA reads TGTGCCAGCAGCTTAGTTAAGGGACTAGCGGGGAACGAGCAGTACTTC.

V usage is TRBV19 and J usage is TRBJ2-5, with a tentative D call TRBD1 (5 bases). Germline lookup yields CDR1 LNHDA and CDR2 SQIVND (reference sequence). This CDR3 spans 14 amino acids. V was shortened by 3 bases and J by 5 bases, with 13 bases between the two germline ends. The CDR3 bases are TGTGCCAGTAGTATTGTAGGGGTCGGGGAGACCCAGTACTTC. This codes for CASSIVGVGETQYF. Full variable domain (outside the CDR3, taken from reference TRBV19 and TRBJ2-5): DGGITQSPKYLFRKEGQNVTLSCEQNLNHDAMYWYRQDPGQGLRLIYYSQIVNDFQKGDIAEGYSVSREKKESFPLTVTSAQKNPTAFYLCASSIVGVGETQYFGPGTRLLVL.

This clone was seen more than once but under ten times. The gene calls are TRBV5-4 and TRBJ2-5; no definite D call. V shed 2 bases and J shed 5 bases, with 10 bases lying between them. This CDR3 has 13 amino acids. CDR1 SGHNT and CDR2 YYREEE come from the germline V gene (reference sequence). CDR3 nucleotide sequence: TGTGCCAGCAGCTTATCAGGTTGGGAGACCCAGTACTTC. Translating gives CASSLSGWETQYF. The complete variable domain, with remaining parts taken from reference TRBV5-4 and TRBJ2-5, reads ETGVTQSPTHLIKTRGQQVTLRCSSQSGHNTVSWYQQALGQGPQFIFQYYREEENGRGNFPPRFSGLQFPNYSSELNVNALELDDSALYLCASSLSGWETQYFGPGTRLLVL.

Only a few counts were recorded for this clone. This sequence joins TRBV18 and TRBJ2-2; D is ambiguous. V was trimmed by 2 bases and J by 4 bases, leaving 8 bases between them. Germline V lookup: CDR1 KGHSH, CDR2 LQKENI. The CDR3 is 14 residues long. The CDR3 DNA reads TGTGCCAGCTCACCAACGGGTGTCACCGGGGAGCTGTTTTTT. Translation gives CASSPTGVTGELFF.

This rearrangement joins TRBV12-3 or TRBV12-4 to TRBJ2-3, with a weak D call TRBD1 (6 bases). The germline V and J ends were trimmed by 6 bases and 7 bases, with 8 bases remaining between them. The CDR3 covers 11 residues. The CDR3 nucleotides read TGTGCCAGCAGACAGGGCAATACGCAGTATTTT. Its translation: CASRQGNTQYF.

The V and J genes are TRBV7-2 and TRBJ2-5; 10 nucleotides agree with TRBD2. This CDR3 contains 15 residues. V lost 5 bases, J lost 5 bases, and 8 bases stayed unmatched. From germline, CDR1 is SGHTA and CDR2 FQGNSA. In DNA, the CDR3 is TGTGCCAGCAGCCCCCAGCGGGGGGGCCTGGAGACCCAGTACTTC. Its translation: CASSPQRGGLETQYF.

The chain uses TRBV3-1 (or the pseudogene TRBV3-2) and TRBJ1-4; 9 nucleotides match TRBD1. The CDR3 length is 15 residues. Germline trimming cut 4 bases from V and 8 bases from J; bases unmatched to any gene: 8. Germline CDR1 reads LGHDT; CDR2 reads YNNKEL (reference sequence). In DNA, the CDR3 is TGTGCCAGCAGCCCCTCCGGGACAGGGTACGAAAAACTGTTTTTT. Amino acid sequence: CASSPSGTGYEKLFF.

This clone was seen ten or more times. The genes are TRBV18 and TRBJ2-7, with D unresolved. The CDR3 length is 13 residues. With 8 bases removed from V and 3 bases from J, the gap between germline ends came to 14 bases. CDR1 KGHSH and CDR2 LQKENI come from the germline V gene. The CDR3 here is CASGLAGDYEQYF. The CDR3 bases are TGTGCCAGCGGCCTGGCAGGCGACTACGAGCAGTACTTC.

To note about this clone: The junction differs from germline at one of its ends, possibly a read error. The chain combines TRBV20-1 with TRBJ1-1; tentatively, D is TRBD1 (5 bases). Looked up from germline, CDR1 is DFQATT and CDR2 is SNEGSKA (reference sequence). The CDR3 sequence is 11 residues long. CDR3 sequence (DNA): TGCAGTGCTAGGAAGGACACCGAAGCTTTCTTT. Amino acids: CSARKDTEAFF.

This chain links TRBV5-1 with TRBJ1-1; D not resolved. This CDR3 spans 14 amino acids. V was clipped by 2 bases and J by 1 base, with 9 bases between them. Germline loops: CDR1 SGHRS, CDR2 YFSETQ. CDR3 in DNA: TGCGCCAGCAGCTTCTCCGCGCAGAACACTGAAGCTTTCTTT. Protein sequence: CASSFSAQNTEAFF.

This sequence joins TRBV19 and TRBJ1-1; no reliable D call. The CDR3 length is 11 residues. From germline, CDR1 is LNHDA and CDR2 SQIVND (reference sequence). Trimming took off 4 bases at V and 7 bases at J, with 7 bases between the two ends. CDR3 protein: CASSRGVEAFF. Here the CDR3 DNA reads TGTGCCAGTAGTAGGGGAGTTGAAGCTTTCTTT.

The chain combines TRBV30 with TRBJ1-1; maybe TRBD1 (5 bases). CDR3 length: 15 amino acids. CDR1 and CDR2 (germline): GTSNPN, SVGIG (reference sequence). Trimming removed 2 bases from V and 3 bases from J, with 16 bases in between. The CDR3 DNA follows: TGTGCCTGGAGTTCCCCCGAGGGAGGGGACACTGAAGCTTTCTTT. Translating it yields CAWSSPEGGDTEAFF. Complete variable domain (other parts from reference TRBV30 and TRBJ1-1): SQTIHQWPATLVQPVGSPLSLECTVEGTSNPNLYWYRQAAGRGLQLLFYSVGIGQISSEVPQNLSASRPQDRQFILSSKKLLLSDSGFYLCAWSSPEGGDTEAFFGQGTRLTVV.

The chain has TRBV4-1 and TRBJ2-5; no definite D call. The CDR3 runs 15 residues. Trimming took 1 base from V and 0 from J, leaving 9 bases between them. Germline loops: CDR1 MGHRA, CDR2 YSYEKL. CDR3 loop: CASSQVGQNQETQYF. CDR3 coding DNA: TGCGCCAGCAGCCAAGTTGGGCAGAACCAAGAGACCCAGTACTTC.

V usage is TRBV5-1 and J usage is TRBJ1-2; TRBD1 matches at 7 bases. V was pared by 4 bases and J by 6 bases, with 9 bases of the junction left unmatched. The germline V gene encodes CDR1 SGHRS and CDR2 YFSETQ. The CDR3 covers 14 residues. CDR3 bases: TGCGCCAGCAGCGTAGAACCGGGACAGCATGGCTACACCTTC. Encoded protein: CASSVEPGQHGYTF.

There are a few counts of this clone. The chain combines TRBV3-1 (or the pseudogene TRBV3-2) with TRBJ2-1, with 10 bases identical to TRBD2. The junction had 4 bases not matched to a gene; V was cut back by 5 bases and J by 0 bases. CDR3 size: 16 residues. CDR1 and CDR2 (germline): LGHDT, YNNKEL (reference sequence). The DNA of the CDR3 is TGTGCCAGCAGCACTAGCGGGGTCAGCTCCTACAATGAGCAGTTCTTC. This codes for CASSTSGVSSYNEQFF.

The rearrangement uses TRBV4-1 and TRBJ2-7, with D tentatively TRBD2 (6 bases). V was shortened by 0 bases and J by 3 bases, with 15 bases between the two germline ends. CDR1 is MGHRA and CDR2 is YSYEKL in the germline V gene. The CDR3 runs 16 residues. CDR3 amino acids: CASSQDHLGGNYEQYF. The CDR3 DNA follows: TGCGCCAGCAGCCAAGATCACCTGGGGGGAAACTACGAGCAGTACTTC.

The CDR3 sequence: CASSSPFTGRGTEAFF. As DNA, the CDR3 is TGTGCCAGCAGCTCCCCGTTTACAGGGAGGGGCACTGAAGCTTTCTTT. J is TRBJ1-1 and V is TRBV11-3; D may be TRBD1 (6 bases). Between the trimmed V and J ends, which lost 4 bases and 4 bases, there was a span of 19 bases. Germline lookup yields CDR1 SGHNT and CDR2 YENEEA. The CDR3 loop spans 16 amino acids.

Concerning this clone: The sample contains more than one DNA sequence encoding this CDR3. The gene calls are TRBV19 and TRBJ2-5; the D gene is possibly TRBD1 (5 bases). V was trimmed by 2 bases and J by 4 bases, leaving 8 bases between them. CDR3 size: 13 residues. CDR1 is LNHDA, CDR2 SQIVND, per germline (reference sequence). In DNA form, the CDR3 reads TGTGCCAGTAGTATACAGGGCAGAGAGACCCAGTACTTC. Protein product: CASSIQGRETQYF.

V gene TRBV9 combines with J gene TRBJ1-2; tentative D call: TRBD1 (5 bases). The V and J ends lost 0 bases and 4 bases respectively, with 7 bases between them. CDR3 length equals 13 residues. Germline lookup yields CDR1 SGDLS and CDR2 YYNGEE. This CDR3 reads CASSVVGGYGYTF. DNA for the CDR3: TGTGCCAGCAGCGTAGTGGGGGGCTATGGCTACACCTTC.

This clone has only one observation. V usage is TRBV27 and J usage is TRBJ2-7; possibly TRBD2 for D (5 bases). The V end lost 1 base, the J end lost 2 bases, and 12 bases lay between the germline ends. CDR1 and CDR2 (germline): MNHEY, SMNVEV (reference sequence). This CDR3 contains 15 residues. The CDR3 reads CASSLFSGSPYEQYF. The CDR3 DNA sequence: TGTGCCAGCAGTTTATTCTCGGGGAGCCCCTACGAGCAGTACTTC.

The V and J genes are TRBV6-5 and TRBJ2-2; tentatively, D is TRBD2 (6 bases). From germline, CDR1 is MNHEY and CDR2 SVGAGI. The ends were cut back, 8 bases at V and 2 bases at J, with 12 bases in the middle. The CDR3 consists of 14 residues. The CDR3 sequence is CASVRDFNTGELFF. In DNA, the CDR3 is TGTGCCAGCGTCCGGGACTTTAACACCGGGGAGCTGTTTTTT.

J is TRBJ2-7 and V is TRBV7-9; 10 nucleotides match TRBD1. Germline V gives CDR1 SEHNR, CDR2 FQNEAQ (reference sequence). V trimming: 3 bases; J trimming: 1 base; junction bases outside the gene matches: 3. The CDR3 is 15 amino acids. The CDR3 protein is CASSFGQGGSYEQYF. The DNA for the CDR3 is TGTGCCAGCAGCTTCGGACAGGGGGGGTCCTACGAGCAGTACTTC. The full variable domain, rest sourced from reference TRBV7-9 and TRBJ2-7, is DTGVSQNPRHKITKRGQNVTFRCDPISEHNRLYWYRQTLGQGPEFLTYFQNEAQLEKSRLLSDRFSAERPKGSFSTLEIQRTEQGDSAMYLCASSFGQGGSYEQYFGPGTRLTVT.

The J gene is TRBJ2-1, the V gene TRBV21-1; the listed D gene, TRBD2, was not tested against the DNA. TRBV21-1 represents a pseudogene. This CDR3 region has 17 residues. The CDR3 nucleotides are TGTGCCAGCAGCAAAAAAGGGGCGGGGGACTCCTACAATGAGCAGTTCTTC. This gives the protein CASSKKGAGDSYNEQFF.

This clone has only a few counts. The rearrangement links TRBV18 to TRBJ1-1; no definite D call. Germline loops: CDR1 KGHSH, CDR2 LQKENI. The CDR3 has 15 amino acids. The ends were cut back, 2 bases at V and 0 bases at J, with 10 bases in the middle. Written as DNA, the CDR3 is TGTGCCAGCTCACCAAGGGAGGTAATGAACACTGAAGCTTTCTTT. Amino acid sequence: CASSPREVMNTEAFF.

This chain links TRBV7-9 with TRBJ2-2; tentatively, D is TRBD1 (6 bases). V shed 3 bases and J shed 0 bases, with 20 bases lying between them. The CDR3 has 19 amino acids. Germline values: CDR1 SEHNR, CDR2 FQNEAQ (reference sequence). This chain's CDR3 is CASSFGFPQGRANTGELFF. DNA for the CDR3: TGTGCCAGCAGCTTTGGATTCCCACAGGGACGAGCGAACACCGGGGAGCTGTTTTTT.